These 7 T cell receptor beta chains came from one sample sequenced in a study of metastatic and nonmetastatic thyroid tumors. TCRdb re-analyzed the PCR reads through MiXCR. The table records 8,000 or so clones, 25% to 30% of them present only once. Among the patients, none had received any treatment before thyroid surgery. Sample: adjacent normal tissue. Source of these receptors: a female donor with papillary thyroid cancer or a benign thyroid nodule (not recorded which). Some clones in this sample may be carry-over from other donors' samples.

The CDR3 nucleotides are TGTGCCAGCATGATGGGCTCTGGAAACACCATATATTTT. Translation: CASMMGSGNTIYF. This chain connects TRBV6-2 or TRBV6-3 to TRBJ1-3; D remains ambiguous. The ends were cut back, 7 bases at V and 0 bases at J, with 7 bases in the middle. From germline, CDR1 is MNHEY and CDR2 SVGEGT. The CDR3 has 13 amino acids.

The genes are TRBV20-1 and TRBJ2-1, with a weak D call TRBD2 (6 bases). This CDR3 spans 15 amino acids. CDR1 DFQATT and CDR2 SNEGSKA come from the germline V gene (reference sequence). With 5 bases removed from V and 4 bases from J, the gap between germline ends came to 18 bases. CDR3 amino acids: CSARPGGSGYNEQFF. CDR3 DNA sequence: TGCAGTGCTCGCCCTGGGGGGTCGGGATACAATGAGCAGTTCTTC.

This clone was detected a few times. V usage is TRBV6-2 or TRBV6-3 and J usage is TRBJ2-6, with D tentatively TRBD1 or TRBD2 (5 bases each). Per germline, CDR1 MNHEY and CDR2 SVGEGT. V was pared by 4 bases and J by 0 bases, with 13 bases between. This CDR3 spans 17 amino acids. CDR3 in amino acids: CASSSRQGVSGANVLTF. The DNA for the CDR3 is TGTGCCAGCAGTTCTCGGCAGGGAGTCTCTGGGGCCAACGTCCTGACTTTC.

This clone is medium-sized in the sample. This rearrangement joins TRBV12-3 or TRBV12-4 to TRBJ1-2; D may be TRBD1 (5 bases). V lost 2 bases to trimming and J lost 3 bases, with 10 bases between them. CDR3 length: 14 amino acids. The CDR3 is CASSLRGRDYGYTF. The DNA for the CDR3 is TGTGCCAGCAGTTTACGGGGGAGGGACTATGGCTACACCTTC.

This sequence joins TRBV12-3 or TRBV12-4 and TRBJ2-5; no firm D call. This CDR3 comprises 14 residues. V was trimmed by 5 bases and J by 3 bases, leaving 13 bases between them. This chain's CDR3 is CASSPGSLKETQYF. Here the CDR3 DNA reads TGTGCCAGCAGTCCTGGGTCCCTAAAAGAGACCCAGTACTTC.

The rearrangement links TRBV15 to TRBJ2-7; 9 bases match TRBD1. Per the germline V gene, CDR1 is LNHNV and CDR2 is YYDKDF (reference sequence). V dropped 0 bases and J dropped 7; count of bases not matched to a gene: 16. The length of the CDR3 is 18 residues. The CDR3 nucleotides read TGTGCCACCAGCAGAGAGGCGGCAGGGACAGGGTTCCCTCGGGAGCAGTACTTC. Translated, it gives CATSREAAGTGFPREQYF.

The V and J genes are TRBV10-3 and TRBJ2-7; 8 positions match TRBD1. CDR1 and CDR2 from the germline V gene are ENHRY and SYGVKD. J was trimmed by 0 bases and V by 6 bases; bases with no gene match: 4. The CDR3 spans 14 residues. CDR3 in amino acids: CAISRQGHSYEQYF. The CDR3 region has the DNA TGTGCCATCAGCCGACAGGGGCACTCCTACGAGCAGTACTTC.